Listed below are T cell receptor beta chains from one sample, sequenced in a study of blood T cell repertoires in COVID-19. Measured with immunoSEQ multiplex PCR; TCRdb has only the in-frame clones, and not every one. The sample gives around 140,000 clones, more than 65% of which show up once; around 4% is in the top ten. Sequencing was carried out using peripheral blood. The receptors were gathered from a woman aged 55-69 years with acute or convalescent COVID-19. The CDR3 runs from the conserved cysteine through the conserved F or W. The D gene is left open where the match is weak.

J gene: TRBJ2-3
V gene: TRBV6-5
D gene: .
CDR3 protein: CASSYSESGTQYF
CDR3 DNA: TGTGCCAGCAGTTACTCCGAAAGCGGTACGCAGTATTTT

J gene: TRBJ1-1
V gene: TRBV7-9
D gene: .
CDR3 protein: CASSLQTEAFF
CDR3 DNA: TGTGCCAGCAGCTTACAAACTGAAGCTTTCTTT

J gene: TRBJ1-3
V gene: TRBV2
D gene: .
CDR3 protein: CASSEDSPGNTIYF
CDR3 DNA: TGTGCCAGCAGTGAAGACAGCCCTGGAAACACCATATATTTT

J gene: TRBJ2-3
V gene: TRBV14
D gene: .
CDR3 protein: CASSRQARTDTQYF
CDR3 DNA: TGTGCCAGCAGCCGACAGGCGCGCACAGATACGCAGTATTTT

J gene: TRBJ2-3
V gene: TRBV4-3
D gene: .
CDR3 protein: CASSQDPTLGGASTDTQYF
CDR3 DNA: TGCGCCAGCAGCCAAGATCCCACGCTCGGCGGGGCTAGCACAGATACGCAGTATTTT

J gene: TRBJ2-3
V gene: TRBV3-1/TRBV3-2
D gene: TRBD1
CDR3 protein: CASSQQYDRGDTQYF
CDR3 DNA: TGTGCCAGCAGCCAACAATATGACAGGGGAGATACGCAGTATTTT

J gene: TRBJ2-2
V gene: TRBV10-3
D gene: .
CDR3 protein: CAISADRSTGELFF
CDR3 DNA: TGTGCCATCAGCGCCGACAGGTCGACCGGGGAGCTGTTTTTT

J gene: TRBJ2-1
V gene: TRBV20-1
D gene: .
CDR3 protein: CSASTDRYNEQFF
CDR3 DNA: TGCAGTGCTAGTACAGATCGCTACAATGAGCAGTTCTTC

J gene: TRBJ1-6
V gene: TRBV6-5
D gene: .
CDR3 protein: CATYGGLGSPLHF
CDR3 DNA: TGTGCCACCTACGGGGGGCTCGGTTCACCCCTCCACTTT

J gene: TRBJ2-1
V gene: TRBV7-9
D gene: TRBD2
CDR3 protein: CASSLASGGRKGEQFF
CDR3 DNA: TGTGCCAGCAGCTTAGCGAGTGGCGGGAGGAAGGGTGAGCAGTTCTTC

J gene: TRBJ2-1
V gene: TRBV19
D gene: .
CDR3 protein: CASSIDGGWRGKGNEQFF
CDR3 DNA: TGTGCCAGTAGTATAGATGGGGGTTGGCGGGGAAAGGGCAATGAGCAGTTCTTC

J gene: TRBJ1-2
V gene: TRBV25-1
D gene: TRBD1
CDR3 protein: CASSEPGTGGSYGYTF
CDR3 DNA: TGTGCCAGCAGTGAACCCGGGACAGGGGGCAGCTATGGCTACACCTTC

J gene: TRBJ1-2
V gene: TRBV5-5
D gene: TRBD1
CDR3 protein: CASSLHLGQEIYGYTF
CDR3 DNA: TGTGCCAGCAGCTTACACCTAGGACAGGAAATCTATGGCTACACCTTC